Presented here are 19 T cell receptor beta chains from one specimen sequenced in a study of cytomegalovirus exposure and HLA in healthy donors. The repertoire was sequenced with immunoSEQ multiplex PCR; TCRdb's copy has only in-frame clones and lacks some. The sample includes hundreds of thousands of clones, 87% of them seen just once. Sequenced sample: PBMCs. These receptor sequences come from a woman between 18 and 30 years old in good health and CMV-seropositive.

This clone appeared once. V gene TRBV29-1 combines with J gene TRBJ2-7; 8 bases are a match to TRBD1. The junction had 9 bases not matched to a gene; V was cut back by 0 bases and J by 2 bases. Germline-derived CDR1 and CDR2 are SQVTM and ANQGSEA. This CDR3 region has 16 residues. This chain's CDR3 is CSVEDGFRDRTYEQYF. For the CDR3, the DNA is TGCAGCGTTGAAGATGGGTTCCGGGACAGGACCTACGAGCAGTACTTC.

The chain couples TRBV6-6 to TRBJ2-2; possible D gene TRBD1, 5 bases. The CDR3 runs 15 residues. The ends were cut back, 2 bases at V and 3 bases at J, with 10 bases in the middle. The germline V gene encodes CDR1 MNHNY and CDR2 SVGAGI (reference sequence). CDR3 amino acids: CASSYQGRDTGELFF. Written as DNA, the CDR3 is TGTGCCAGCAGTTACCAGGGTAGGGACACCGGGGAGCTGTTTTTT.

The V gene is TRBV5-4, the J gene TRBJ2-2; D is possibly TRBD1 (6 bases). The CDR3 extends over 16 amino acids. The V end was cut by 0 bases, the J end by 6 bases, with 15 bases between. The germline V gene encodes CDR1 SGHNT and CDR2 YYREEE (reference sequence). CDR3 sequence: CASSLDRVSQPGELFF. The CDR3 nucleotides are TGTGCCAGCAGCTTGGACAGGGTGTCCCAACCCGGGGAGCTGTTTTTT.

The chain has TRBV11-2 and TRBJ2-2; 12 bases agree with TRBD2. Unmatched junction bases numbered 2, after V lost 1 base and J lost 5 bases. CDR3 size: 16 residues. The germline gives CDR1 SGHAT, CDR2 FQNNGV. CDR3 sequence reads: CASSLVLAGGTGELFF. CDR3 coding DNA: TGTGCCAGCAGCTTAGTTCTAGCGGGAGGGACCGGGGAGCTGTTTTTT.

The chain recombines TRBV5-4 with TRBJ2-7; D is uncertain. The CDR3 runs to 16 residues. CDR1 is SGHNT, CDR2 YYREEE, per germline (reference sequence). Deletions cut 6 bases from V and 5 bases from J, with 24 bases between. CDR3 sequence (DNA): TGTGCCAGCACCTCAGGTTTTGGATCATCCACCGACGAGCAGTACTTC. It is translated as CASTSGFGSSTDEQYF.

V is TRBV19 and J is TRBJ2-2; TRBD1 agrees at 7 bases. The V gene's germline CDR1 is LNHDA and CDR2 SQIVND (reference sequence). The CDR3 is 14 residues long. Losses at the gene ends were 8 bases for V and 4 bases for J; bases not matched to a gene: 7. Here the CDR3 reads CASGTGTVTGELFF. The CDR3 nucleotides are TGTGCCAGTGGCACCGGGACAGTCACCGGGGAGCTGTTTTTT.

V usage is TRBV28 and J usage is TRBJ1-5; 10 bases map to TRBD1. The germline V gene has CDR1 MDHEN and CDR2 SYDVKM. The CDR3 length is 16 residues. V shed 6 bases and J 6 bases; nucleotides not matched to a gene: 11. CDR3 sequence (DNA): TGTGCCAGCAGCGGAGGGAGGACAGGGGGAGTTCAGCCCCAGCATTTT. Translation gives CASSGGRTGGVQPQHF.

Of note for this clone: One junction end disagrees with the germline gene, perhaps due to a read error. V is TRBV7-7 and J is TRBJ2-5; TRBD1 matches 9 bases. The germline V gene has CDR1 SSHAT and CDR2 FNYEAQ (reference sequence). This CDR3 region has 16 residues. As DNA, the CDR3 is TGTGCTAGCAGCTTAACGGACAGGGGATTTCGGGAGACCCAGTACTTC. Its protein is CASSLTDRGFRETQYF.

This rearrangement joins TRBV5-1 to TRBJ2-7, with 9 bases matching TRBD1. The junction had 8 bases not matched to a gene; V was cut back by 0 bases and J by 4 bases. The germline gives CDR1 SGHRS, CDR2 YFSETQ. This CDR3 spans 16 amino acids. The CDR3 region is CASSLGTGEFSYEQYF. The CDR3 nucleotides read TGCGCCAGCAGCTTGGGGACAGGGGAATTTTCATACGAGCAGTACTTC.

The rearrangement uses TRBV5-1 and TRBJ2-1, with 8 bases that match TRBD1. V was pared by 0 bases and J by 7 bases, with 9 bases of the junction left unmatched. CDR1 and CDR2 (germline): SGHRS, YFSETQ. The CDR3 is made up of 16 amino acids. The DNA for the CDR3 is TGCGCCAGCAGCTTGGGAACAGGGGGTCCCGAAAATGAGCAGTTCTTC. Residues: CASSLGTGGPENEQFF.

The rearrangement links TRBV27 to TRBJ1-1; TRBD1 might be the D (6 bases). CDR1 is MNHEY and CDR2 is SMNVEV in the germline V gene (reference sequence). The CDR3 runs 14 residues. The V and J ends lost 8 bases and 4 bases respectively, with 17 bases between them. The CDR3 nucleotides read TGTGCCAGCTCCCCCCTGGGGGCGGCCACTGAAGCTTTCTTT. Its translation: CASSPLGAATEAFF.

The chain combines TRBV10-3 with TRBJ2-7, with 12 nucleotides matching TRBD2. V was clipped by 0 bases and J by 7 bases; unmatched bases: 4. The CDR3 totals 15 residues. From germline, CDR1 is ENHRY and CDR2 SYGVKD. DNA of the CDR3: TGTGCCATCAGTGAGTCGACTAGCGGGAGAGGTGAGCAGTACTTC. Its translation is CAISESTSGRGEQYF.

The chain employs TRBV10-3 and TRBJ1-2, with 8 bases that match TRBD1. The CDR3 loop spans 16 amino acids. V lost 1 base to trimming and J lost 4 bases; unmatched junction nucleotides: 8. Germline CDR1 is ENHRY and CDR2 is SYGVKD. The CDR3 here is CAISEWARQGPYGYTF. DNA of the CDR3: TGTGCCATCAGTGAGTGGGCCCGACAGGGGCCCTATGGCTACACCTTC.

The rearrangement links TRBV11-2 to TRBJ1-4, with TRBD1 as a possible D gene (6 bases). V lost 5 bases and J lost 4, with 11 bases in between. Germline V lookup: CDR1 SGHAT, CDR2 FQNNGV. This CDR3 region has 14 residues. In DNA, the CDR3 is TGTGCCAGCAGCCGCAGGACAGTTAATGAAAAACTGTTTTTT. Protein: CASSRRTVNEKLFF.

In this sample, this clone turned up once. The chain has TRBV28 and TRBJ2-7; maybe TRBD2 (6 bases). This CDR3 is 18 amino acids long. Per germline, CDR1 MDHEN and CDR2 SYDVKM. V was cut by 1 base and J by 2 bases, with 21 bases left in between. The DNA for the CDR3 is TGTGCCAGCAGTTTATCCCTTCAGGAGGGGTTTAGTGCCTACGAGCAGTACTTC. Residues: CASSLSLQEGFSAYEQYF.

V is TRBV6-1 and J is TRBJ2-3; D perhaps matches TRBD2 (6 bases). This CDR3 has 12 amino acids. V was shortened by 1 base and J by 8 bases, with 7 bases between the two germline ends. Germline V CDR1 and CDR2: MNHNS, SASEGT. CDR3 in DNA: TGTGCCAGCAGTGAAGTCGGGGGTACGCAGTATTTT. This gives the protein CASSEVGGTQYF.

The V call is TRBV18, the J call TRBJ1-5; no clear D. CDR1 and CDR2 (germline): KGHSH, LQKENI. There are 16 residues in the CDR3. V was shortened by 5 bases and J by 5 bases, with 19 bases between the two germline ends. DNA for the CDR3: TGTGCCAGCTCAACACTCTCTTCCTCGGGTTATCAGCCCCAGCATTTT. Amino acid sequence: CASSTLSSSGYQPQHF.

The chain employs TRBV5-6 and TRBJ2-2, with 14 bases matching TRBD2. The CDR3 covers 19 residues. Germline CDR1 and CDR2: SGHDT and YYEEEE. J gave up 6 bases and V 3 bases, and 13 bases lay outside the gene matches. DNA of the CDR3: TGTGCCAGCAGCTCTCTCACAGGGACTAGCGGGAGTTGGGCCGGGGAGCTGTTTTTT. It is translated as CASSSLTGTSGSWAGELFF.

The chain employs TRBV29-1 and TRBJ2-3, with TRBD2 matching over 16 bases. The length of the CDR3 is 17 residues. Per the germline V gene, CDR1 is SQVTM and CDR2 is ANQGSEA. The J segment lost 0 bases and the V segment lost 4 bases, leaving 4 bases of the junction unmatched. The CDR3 region is CSVVGTSGRASTDTQYF. DNA of the CDR3: TGCAGCGTTGTCGGGACTAGCGGGAGGGCTAGCACAGATACGCAGTATTTT.